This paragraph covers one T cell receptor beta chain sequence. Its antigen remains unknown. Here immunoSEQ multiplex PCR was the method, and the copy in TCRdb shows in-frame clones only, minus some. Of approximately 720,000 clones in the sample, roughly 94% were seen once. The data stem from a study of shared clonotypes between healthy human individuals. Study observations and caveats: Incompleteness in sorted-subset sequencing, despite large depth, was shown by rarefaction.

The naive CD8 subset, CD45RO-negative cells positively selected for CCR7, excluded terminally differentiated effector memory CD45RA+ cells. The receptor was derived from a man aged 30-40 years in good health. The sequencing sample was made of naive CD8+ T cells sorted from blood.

The CDR3 here is CATSIDARDEAFF. CDR3 coding DNA: TGTGCCACCAGCATAGACGCCCGAGATGAAGCTTTCTTT. The chain links TRBV15 to TRBJ1-1; no firm D call. This CDR3 contains 13 residues. V lost 4 bases and J 7 bases, leaving 13 bases between the germline ends. The germline CDR1 and CDR2 sequences are LNHNV and YYDKDF (reference sequence).